This TCR beta chain was sequenced in a study of blood T cell repertoires in COVID-19. Background on the study: Both acute and convalescent COVID-19 samples were obtained from the United States, Italy and Spain. T cells, B-cell-depleted T cells, or PBMCs provided the cDNA or gDNA that served as material.

The authors' processing: Reference gene primer amplification in the assay estimated nucleated cell counts. Profiling relied on immunoSEQ multiplex PCR, and the TCRdb table lists in-frame clones only, not all of them. The V and J calls and clone size are taken from that table; D and trimming were inferred from the DNA. The top ten hold just over 9% of the sample, which has tens of thousands of clones, 90% seen once. In its sample, this clone was seen once. The specimen was peripheral blood. The source of this sequence is a human donor in a cohort sampled during active COVID-19.

CDR3 nucleotide sequence: TGTGCCAGCAGCCAAGATCGGCCCTCACTAGCGGGGGCCGGGGAGCTGTTTTTT. It is translated as CASSQDRPSLAGAGELFF. V usage is TRBV3-1 (or the pseudogene TRBV3-2) and J usage is TRBJ2-2; 11 bases match TRBD2. The CDR3 has 18 amino acids. The ends lost 0 bases at V and 6 bases at J; junction bases unmatched: 9. The germline gives CDR1 LGHDT, CDR2 YNNKEL (reference sequence).